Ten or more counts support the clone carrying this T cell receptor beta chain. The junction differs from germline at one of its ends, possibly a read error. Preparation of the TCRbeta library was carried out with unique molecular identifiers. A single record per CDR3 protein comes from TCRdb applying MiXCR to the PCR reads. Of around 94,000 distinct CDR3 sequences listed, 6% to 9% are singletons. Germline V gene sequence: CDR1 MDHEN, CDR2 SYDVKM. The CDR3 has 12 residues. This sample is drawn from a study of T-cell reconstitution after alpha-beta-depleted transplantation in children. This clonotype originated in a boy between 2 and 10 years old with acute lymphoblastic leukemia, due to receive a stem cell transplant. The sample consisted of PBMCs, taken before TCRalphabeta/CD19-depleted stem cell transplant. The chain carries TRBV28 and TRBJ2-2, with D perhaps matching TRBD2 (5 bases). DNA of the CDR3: TGTGCCAGCAGCTCAGCTCCCGGGAAGCTGTTTTTT. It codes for CASSSAPGKLFF.